Listed here are 24 T cell receptor beta chains from one sample, sequenced in a study of blood T cell repertoires in COVID-19 (dated by TCRdb to about 2020). Receptor amplification or capture employed the immunoSEQ multiplex PCR assay. TCRdb mirrors the immuneACCESS table, restricted to in-frame sequences. Some clones are absent from its copies; in checked studies, under half trace to an unresolved V gene, and the reason for the others is unknown. In all, the sample holds about 140,000 clones, and about 80% of those were seen once. The ten largest account for approximately 4% of the sample. What was sequenced was peripheral blood. The receptors originated from a woman aged 55-69 years with acute or convalescent COVID-19.

V is TRBV9 and J is TRBJ2-3; 7 bases are shared with TRBD2. The CDR3 extends over 16 amino acids. The J segment lost 4 bases and the V segment lost 4 bases, leaving 12 bases of the junction unmatched. From germline, CDR1 is SGDLS and CDR2 YYNGEE. The chain's CDR3 is CASSSDGAGASDTQYF. The CDR3 nucleotides read TGTGCCAGCAGCTCCGATGGTGCGGGAGCATCAGATACGCAGTATTTT.

The J gene is TRBJ2-7, the V gene TRBV3-1 (or the pseudogene TRBV3-2); TRBD1 is a possible D gene (6 bases). Per germline, CDR1 LGHDT and CDR2 YNNKEL (reference sequence). The CDR3 extends over 18 amino acids. Deletions cut 3 bases from V and 3 bases from J, with 24 bases between. The CDR3 is CASSQPFPGTKKYYEQYF. DNA for the CDR3: TGTGCCAGCAGCCAGCCGTTCCCCGGGACAAAAAAGTACTACGAGCAGTACTTC.

The chain has TRBV29-1 and TRBJ1-1; 9 bases align to TRBD1. CDR1 is SQVTM and CDR2 is ANQGSEA in the germline V gene. CDR3 size: 13 residues. The V and J ends lost 4 bases and 4 bases, in that order; junction bases with no gene match: 4. The CDR3 DNA is TGCAGCGTTGGATCGACAGGGGGCACTGAAGCTTTCTTT. As protein: CSVGSTGGTEAFF.

As DNA, the CDR3 is TGCAGTGCTAGTCAACAGGGGGATGGCTACACCTTC. Translation: CSASQQGDGYTF. The V and J genes are TRBV20-1 and TRBJ1-2; 8 nucleotides align to TRBD1. V was pared by 3 bases and J by 6 bases, with 3 bases of the junction left unmatched. Germline CDR1 reads DFQATT; CDR2 reads SNEGSKA (reference sequence). This CDR3 is built from 12 residues.

J is TRBJ1-2 and V is TRBV24-1; D gene unclear. The germline V gene encodes CDR1 KGHDR and CDR2 SFDVKD. V gave up 2 bases and J gave up 4 bases, with 16 bases separating them. The CDR3 is 16 amino acids. CDR3 sequence: CATSDSRGQPFYGYTF. As DNA, the CDR3 is TGTGCCACCAGTGATTCAAGAGGTCAACCATTCTATGGCTACACCTTC.

Concerning this clone itself: Within the sample, other DNA sequences also encode this same CDR3. The genes are TRBV7-2 and TRBJ2-7, with 9 bases that match TRBD1. The trim removed 4 bases at V and 3 bases at J, leaving 1 base unmatched. Germline CDR1 is SGHTA and CDR2 is FQGNSA. The CDR3 runs to 13 residues. The chain's CDR3 is CASSSTGGYEQYF. The DNA for the CDR3 is TGTGCCAGCAGCTCGACAGGGGGCTACGAGCAGTACTTC. Variable domain in full (rest from reference TRBV7-2 and TRBJ2-7): GAGVSQSPSNKVTEKGKDVELRCDPISGHTALYWYRQSLGQGLEFLIYFQGNSAPDKSGLPSDRFSAERTGGSVSTLTIQRTQQEDSAVYLCASSSTGGYEQYFGPGTRLTVT.

The V gene is TRBV18, the J gene TRBJ1-1; 9 bases align to TRBD1. V shed 4 bases and J 0 bases; nucleotides not matched to a gene: 3. CDR3 length: 15 residues. Germline V gene lookup returns CDR1 KGHSH and CDR2 LQKENI. CDR3 sequence (DNA): TGTGCCAGCTCACTAGGACAGGGGATGAACACTGAAGCTTTCTTT. This sequence encodes CASSLGQGMNTEAFF. The whole variable domain, filled in from reference TRBV18 and TRBJ1-1, reads NAGVMQNPRHLVRRRGQEARLRCSPMKGHSHVYWYRQLPEEGLKFMVYLQKENIIDESGMPKERFSAEFPKEGPSILRIQQVVRGDSAAYFCASSLGQGMNTEAFFGQGTRLTVV.

The chain combines TRBV29-1 with TRBJ2-3, with 10 bases fitting TRBD2. This CDR3 spans 16 amino acids. With V trimmed by 3 bases and J by 3 bases, 9 bases remained unmatched. From germline, CDR1 is SQVTM and CDR2 ANQGSEA. The CDR3 DNA sequence: TGCAGCGTTGATTGGCTAGCGGGAGCAGGGACAGATACGCAGTATTTT. This codes for CSVDWLAGAGTDTQYF.

This sequence joins TRBV27 and TRBJ1-5; TRBD1 is a possible D gene (6 bases). Trimming pared 0 bases from V and 6 bases from J, leaving 9 bases between. From germline, CDR1 is MNHEY and CDR2 SMNVEV (reference sequence). The CDR3 is made up of 14 amino acids. CDR3 loop: CASSLSAGVQPQHF. DNA of the CDR3: TGTGCCAGCAGTTTATCAGCAGGGGTTCAGCCCCAGCATTTT.

In its sample, this clone was seen once. The CDR3 protein is CASSSHQMPYEQYF. DNA of the CDR3: TGTGCCAGCAGTTCGCACCAGATGCCCTACGAGCAGTACTTC. J is TRBJ2-7 and V is TRBV28; D ambiguous. V lost 4 bases, J lost 2 bases, and 12 bases lay in between. Germline V CDR1 and CDR2: MDHEN, SYDVKM. The CDR3 runs to 14 residues. Full variable domain (remainder filled in from reference TRBV28 and TRBJ2-7): DVKVTQSSRYLVKRTGEKVFLECVQDMDHENMFWYRQDPGLGLRLIYFSYDVKMKEKGDIPEGYSVSREKKERFSLILESASTNQTSMYLCASSSHQMPYEQYFGPGTRLTVT.

The chain carries TRBV10-3 and TRBJ2-7; 7 nucleotides match TRBD1. V lost 3 bases, J lost 6 bases, and 5 bases stayed unmatched. CDR1 and CDR2 from the germline V gene are ENHRY and SYGVKD. This CDR3 has 13 residues. The CDR3 loop is CAISEDRVGEQYF. The CDR3 nucleotides read TGTGCCATCAGTGAAGACAGGGTAGGCGAGCAGTACTTC.

For this clone: This same CDR3 is encoded by further DNA sequences in the sample. The V and J genes are TRBV9 and TRBJ1-1; unclear D gene. CDR1 and CDR2 (germline): SGDLS, YYNGEE. This CDR3 is built from 13 residues. Deletions cut 0 bases from V and 3 bases from J, with 6 bases between. The CDR3 loop is CASSVAPDTEAFF. The CDR3 DNA is TGTGCCAGCAGCGTAGCTCCGGACACTGAAGCTTTCTTT.

The chain employs TRBV7-3 and TRBJ2-3, with D unclear. Trimming took off 4 bases at V and 0 bases at J, with 5 bases between the two ends. Germline assignment: CDR1 SGHTA and CDR2 FQGTGA. CDR3 length: 13 amino acids. CDR3 loop: CASSSTSTDTQYF. As DNA, the CDR3 is TGTGCCAGCAGCTCCACAAGCACAGATACGCAGTATTTT.

Concerning this clone: The sample has other DNA sequences that encode this CDR3 too. The gene calls are TRBV7-3 and TRBJ2-1; TRBD2 matches 9 bases. The V segment lost 1 base and the J segment 4 bases; nucleotides outside the gene matches: 2. The CDR3 consists of 15 residues. Germline loops: CDR1 SGHTA, CDR2 FQGTGA. The CDR3 nucleotides are TGTGCCAGCAGCTTAAATAGCGGGAGTTACAATGAGCAGTTCTTC. The encoded protein is CASSLNSGSYNEQFF.

This chain joins TRBV5-1 and TRBJ2-7; D perhaps matches TRBD1 (6 bases). CDR1 is SGHRS, CDR2 YFSETQ, per germline. This CDR3 has 15 amino acids. V was trimmed by 4 bases and J by 3 bases, leaving 17 bases between them. The CDR3 sequence: CASSPDPGQFYEQYF. CDR3 DNA: TGCGCCAGCAGCCCCGACCCCGGACAGTTCTACGAGCAGTACTTC. The variable domain in full, completed from reference TRBV5-1 and TRBJ2-7, reads KAGVTQTPRYLIKTRGQQVTLSCSPISGHRSVSWYQQTPGQGLQFLFEYFSETQRNKGNFPGRFSGRQFSNSRSEMNVSTLELGDSALYLCASSPDPGQFYEQYFGPGTRLTVT.

The CDR3 loop is CASSYAAGLAGGPHEQFF. CDR3 nucleotides: TGTGCCAGCAGTTACGCAGCGGGACTAGCGGGAGGGCCGCATGAGCAGTTCTTC. The chain links TRBV6-2 or TRBV6-3 to TRBJ2-1; 16 positions agree with TRBD2. Germline values: CDR1 MNHEY, CDR2 SVGEGT. This CDR3 is built from 18 residues. V shed 2 bases, J shed 8 bases, and the junction held 9 bases outside the gene matches.

This clone has a handful of counts. This chain uses TRBV3-1 (or the pseudogene TRBV3-2) with TRBJ1-2; 7 bases line up with TRBD1. After removal of 4 bases from V and 8 bases from J, the junction contained 10 bases not matched to a gene. The CDR3 loop spans 14 amino acids. Germline CDR1 is LGHDT and CDR2 is YNNKEL (reference sequence). In DNA, the CDR3 is TGTGCCAGCAGCCTTGTAAAGGGGGCTCAAGGCTACACCTTC. Its protein product is CASSLVKGAQGYTF.

The gene calls are TRBV7-9 and TRBJ2-7; possibly TRBD1 for D (6 bases). The length of the CDR3 is 15 residues. Germline values: CDR1 SEHNR, CDR2 FQNEAQ (reference sequence). Trimming removed 0 bases from V and 2 bases from J, with 11 bases in between. In DNA form, the CDR3 reads TGTGCCAGCAGCTTAGCGCGGCAGGGGCCCTACGAGCAGTACTTC. This encodes CASSLARQGPYEQYF. Full variable domain (missing parts from reference TRBV7-9 and TRBJ2-7): DTGVSQNPRHKITKRGQNVTFRCDPISEHNRLYWYRQTLGQGPEFLTYFQNEAQLEKSRLLSDRFSAERPKGSFSTLEIQRTEQGDSAMYLCASSLARQGPYEQYFGPGTRLTVT.

The CDR3 region is CASRMDRDGYTF. As DNA, the CDR3 is TGTGCCAGCAGGATGGACAGGGACGGCTACACCTTC. The chain combines TRBV28 with TRBJ1-2, with 8 bases that match TRBD1. The CDR3 runs 12 residues. V was clipped by 6 bases and J by 8 bases; unmatched bases: 5. CDR1 is MDHEN and CDR2 is SYDVKM in the germline V gene.

The V gene is TRBV16, the J gene TRBJ2-1, with 13 nucleotides matching TRBD2. J lost 10 bases, V lost 3 bases, and 9 bases had no gene match. The germline CDR1 and CDR2 sequences are KGHSY and FQNENV. This CDR3 is 16 amino acids long. For the CDR3, the DNA is TGTGCCAGCAGCCAGAGGACTAGCGGGAGCGGCGGGGAGCAGTTCTTC. Translated: CASSQRTSGSGGEQFF.

This sequence joins TRBV7-9 and TRBJ2-2; tentatively, D is TRBD1 (5 bases). The V and J ends lost 8 bases and 1 base respectively, with 11 bases between them. The CDR3 contains 14 residues. Per germline, CDR1 SEHNR and CDR2 FQNEAQ (reference sequence). CDR3 sequence (DNA): TGTGCCAGCCCGGCAGGGCGGAACACCGGGGAGCTGTTTTTT. Amino acid sequence: CASPAGRNTGELFF. Full variable domain (remainder filled in from reference TRBV7-9 and TRBJ2-2): DTGVSQNPRHKITKRGQNVTFRCDPISEHNRLYWYRQTLGQGPEFLTYFQNEAQLEKSRLLSDRFSAERPKGSFSTLEIQRTEQGDSAMYLCASPAGRNTGELFFGEGSRLTVL.

This chain connects TRBV23-1 to TRBJ1-5, with no clear D. TRBV23-1 is identified as an open reading frame with a role that is uncertain. This CDR3 is 13 amino acids long. Trimming took off 10 bases at V and 0 bases at J, with 10 bases between the two ends. CDR3 DNA sequence: TGCGCCACCCCCCGAGATAGCAATCAGCCCCAGCATTTT. Its protein product is CATPRDSNQPQHF.

The chain couples TRBV28 to TRBJ1-1; 9 bases are a match to TRBD1. This CDR3 has 14 amino acids. Unmatched junction bases numbered 4, after V lost 5 bases and J lost 3 bases. Per the germline V gene, CDR1 is MDHEN and CDR2 is SYDVKM. The CDR3 nucleotides read TGTGCCAGCAGTCTAAACAGGGGGCACACTGAAGCTTTCTTT. Translation gives CASSLNRGHTEAFF.

The chain uses TRBV30 and TRBJ2-1, with 8 bases that match TRBD2. The length of the CDR3 is 14 residues. Germline V CDR1 and CDR2: GTSNPN, SVGIG (reference sequence). Trimming removed 4 bases from V and 7 bases from J; junction bases left unmatched: 9. The CDR3 region has the DNA TGTGCCTGGACCAACGGGAGGGCCTGGAATGAGCAGTTCTTC. Translation gives CAWTNGRAWNEQFF.